Below are 9 T cell receptor beta chains sequenced from a single sample in a study of cytomegalovirus exposure and HLA in healthy donors. Produced via immunoSEQ multiplex PCR; TCRdb's table is partial and in-frame only. The sample holds fewer than 200,000 clones; around 96% are singletons and the top ten take 0.89%. Material: PBMCs. The receptor source for this set is a young woman in good health and CMV-seronegative.

The V and J genes are TRBV7-3 and TRBJ2-2; 7 nucleotides match TRBD2. V shed 7 bases and J 1 base; nucleotides not matched to a gene: 9. Germline CDR1 is SGHTA and CDR2 is FQGTGA. CDR3 length equals 16 residues. CDR3 amino acids: CASTRVAGENTGELFF. Written as DNA, the CDR3 is TGTGCCAGCACCCGAGTAGCGGGTGAGAACACCGGGGAGCTGTTTTTT.

The chain recombines TRBV7-9 with TRBJ1-4, with a possible D match to TRBD1 (6 bases). Trimming left V 5 bases short and J 8 bases short, with 18 bases between. This CDR3 comprises 15 residues. Germline V CDR1 and CDR2: SEHNR, FQNEAQ (reference sequence). The CDR3 DNA sequence: TGTGCCAGCAGCAGACCGGGACATGCGAGAGAAAAACTGTTTTTT. Residues: CASSRPGHAREKLFF.

This chain joins TRBV19 and TRBJ2-7; 8 nucleotides agree with TRBD1. The junction had 3 bases not matched to a gene; V was cut back by 5 bases and J by 6 bases. The CDR3 runs to 12 residues. The V gene's germline CDR1 is LNHDA and CDR2 SQIVND (reference sequence). The CDR3 region has the DNA TGTGCCAGTAGTCCCACAGGGGGCGAGCAGTACTTC. Its translation: CASSPTGGEQYF.

J is TRBJ1-2 and V is TRBV7-9; 7 nucleotides line up with TRBD1. CDR3 length equals 16 residues. V lost 4 bases to trimming and J lost 3 bases; unmatched junction nucleotides: 11. Germline loops: CDR1 SEHNR, CDR2 FQNEAQ (reference sequence). The CDR3 sequence is CASSSIGQASYYGYTF. The CDR3 DNA reads as TGTGCCAGCAGCTCAATAGGACAGGCAAGTTACTATGGCTACACCTTC.

With respect to this clone: A read error may account for a junction end that differs from germline. The chain has TRBV18 and TRBJ2-7; no reliable D call. Per the germline V gene, CDR1 is KGHSH and CDR2 is LQKENI. The CDR3 sequence is 16 residues long. The CDR3 is CASSAPSALTSYEQYF. Written as DNA, the CDR3 is TGTGCCAGCTCAGCACCTTCTGCGTTAACCTCCTACGAGCAGTACTTC.

This chain links TRBV9 with TRBJ2-7; 8 nucleotides align to TRBD2. The germline gives CDR1 SGDLS, CDR2 YYNGEE. The CDR3 extends over 15 amino acids. Unmatched junction bases numbered 5, after V lost 0 bases and J lost 3 bases. The CDR3 nucleotides are TGTGCCAGCAGCGTAGGTGGTAGCGGGGACTACGAGCAGTACTTC. Translating it yields CASSVGGSGDYEQYF.

The table lists this clone with a count of one. The DNA for the CDR3 is TGTGCCAGCAGTTTGGCTAGCGGGGGGAGTGGAAATGAGCAGTTCTTC. Encoded protein: CASSLASGGSGNEQFF. J is TRBJ2-1 and V is TRBV25-1; 11 bases agree with TRBD2. The CDR3 is made up of 16 amino acids. Losses at the gene ends were 5 bases for V and 7 bases for J; bases not matched to a gene: 10. CDR1 and CDR2 (germline): MGHDK, SYGVNS.

The J gene is TRBJ2-7, the V gene TRBV19; D uncertain. CDR3 size: 17 residues. V gave up 2 bases and J gave up 6 bases, with 23 bases separating them. CDR1 and CDR2 (germline): LNHDA, SQIVND (reference sequence). CDR3 loop: CASSILTPLGVDGEQYF. CDR3 DNA: TGTGCCAGTAGTATACTGACGCCCTTGGGCGTCGACGGCGAGCAGTACTTC.

This chain uses TRBV7-2 with TRBJ1-1; 7 bases are a match to TRBD1. The germline V gene encodes CDR1 SGHTA and CDR2 FQGNSA. The CDR3 contains 15 residues. V was pared by 4 bases and J by 5 bases, with 10 bases of the junction left unmatched. In nucleotides, the CDR3 is TGTGCCAGCAGCTCGATTGACAGGGACGGAACTGAAGCTTTCTTT. Translating it yields CASSSIDRDGTEAFF.